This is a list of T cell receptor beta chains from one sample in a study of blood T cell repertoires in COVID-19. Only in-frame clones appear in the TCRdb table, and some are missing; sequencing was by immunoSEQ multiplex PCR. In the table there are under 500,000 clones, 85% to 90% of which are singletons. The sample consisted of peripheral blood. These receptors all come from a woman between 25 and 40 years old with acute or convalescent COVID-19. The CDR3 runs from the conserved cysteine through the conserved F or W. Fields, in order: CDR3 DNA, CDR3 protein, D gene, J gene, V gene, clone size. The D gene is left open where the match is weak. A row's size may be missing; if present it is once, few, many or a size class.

TGCGCCAGCAGCCAAGGGCGGGCCTTAGCCAAAAACATTCAGTACTTC	CASSQGRALAKNIQYF	-	TRBJ2-4	TRBV4-1	-
TGTGCCAGCAGCTTATCAGCGAGTCCATCCTACGAGCAGTACTTC	CASSLSASPSYEQYF	-	TRBJ2-7	TRBV7-2	-
TGTGCCAGTAGTAAGGGCAGGGTCCCAGATACGCAGTATTTT	CASSKGRVPDTQYF	-	TRBJ2-3	TRBV19	-
TGTGCCAGCAGTTGGGGACTAGCGGCGACGCAGTATTTT	CASSWGLAATQYF	TRBD2	TRBJ2-3	TRBV7-3	-
TGTGCCAGTAGTTTCCGGGACAGGGATCATGGCTACACCTTC	CASSFRDRDHGYTF	TRBD1	TRBJ1-2	TRBV19	once
TGTGCCACCAGCTCCTTGGGTAGCTCGAACACTGAAGCTTTCTTT	CATSSLGSSNTEAFF	-	TRBJ1-1	TRBV15	-
TGTGCCAGCAGTCGAACTCACTACGAGCAGTACTTC	CASSRTHYEQYF	-	TRBJ2-7	TRBV12-3/TRBV12-4	once
TGTGCCAGCTCCGCACAAACAACAGGGAGCAATCAGCCCCAGCATTTT	CASSAQTTGSNQPQHF	-	TRBJ1-5	TRBV18	-
TGTGCCAGCGAAGACAGGGAGAACTATGGCTACACCTTC	CASEDRENYGYTF	TRBD1	TRBJ1-2	TRBV18	-
TGTGCCAGCTCACCCGGGACTTCTAACTATGGCTACACCTTC	CASSPGTSNYGYTF	-	TRBJ1-2	TRBV18	-
TGTGCCAGCAGCCCTCAGGGGAAGGGGAAGTCTTTCTTT	CASSPQGKGKSFF	-	TRBJ1-1	TRBV7-9	-
TGTGCCAGCCGTCAGAGGGAAGCGAGCGGCTACACCTTC	CASRQREASGYTF	-	TRBJ1-2	TRBV14	-
TGTGCCAGCAGCGTAGGAAGAGGCGCGAAGGCCTACGAGCAGTACTTC	CASSVGRGAKAYEQYF	-	TRBJ2-7	TRBV9	-
TGTGCCAGTAGTATAGCCAGGGGGCCTTATGAAGATACGCAGTATTTT	CASSIARGPYEDTQYF	TRBD1	TRBJ2-3	TRBV19	once
TGCAGCGTCGAACCCTACAAGGGGGCTGGGACCCAGTACTTC	CSVEPYKGAGTQYF	TRBD1	TRBJ2-5	TRBV29-1	once
TGTGCCAGCAAAGGATCGACAGGGGATAATTCACCCCTCCACTTT	CASKGSTGDNSPLHF	TRBD1	TRBJ1-6	TRBV2	-
TGCAGCGTTGAGACCGGGGGCACAGATACGCAGTATTTT	CSVETGGTDTQYF	-	TRBJ2-3	TRBV29-1	-
TGTGCCAGCAGCCAAGATGGGAGCCCCGGGACAGATACGCAGTATTTT	CASSQDGSPGTDTQYF	-	TRBJ2-3	TRBV3-1/TRBV3-2	-
TGTGCCACCAGTGATTCCGGGACAGGGGGTCGATACACCTTC	CATSDSGTGGRYTF	TRBD1	TRBJ1-2	TRBV24-1	-
TGTGCCAGCAGCGCAGGTAGCGGGGGGGCCCCGCCAGATACGCAGTATTTT	CASSAGSGGAPPDTQYF	TRBD2	TRBJ2-3	TRBV5-4	-
TGTGCCAGTAGCGGACTAGCGGCTAACCAAGAGACCCAGTACTTC	CASSGLAANQETQYF	TRBD2	TRBJ2-5	TRBV19	-
TGTGCCAGCAGTGACCCCTCGGGACAGGGATTGAATGGCTACACCTTC	CASSDPSGQGLNGYTF	TRBD1	TRBJ1-2	TRBV25-1	-
TGTGCCAGTAGCCCGGGACTAGCGGGGGTAAGCTCCTACAATGAGCAGTTCTTC	CASSPGLAGVSSYNEQFF	TRBD2	TRBJ2-1	TRBV19	-
TGTGCCACCAGTGATTTTACGAGCGGGGGGGCTTATGGCACAGATACGCAGTATTTT	CATSDFTSGGAYGTDTQYF	TRBD2	TRBJ2-3	TRBV24-1	-
TGCGCCAGCAGCCAAGTAGCCAATCAGCCCCAGCATTTT	CASSQVANQPQHF	-	TRBJ1-5	TRBV4-1	-
TGTGCCAGCAGTCCCAGGACTGAATTGAAGCAGTACTTC	CASSPRTELKQYF	-	TRBJ2-7	TRBV12-3/TRBV12-4	-
TGTGCCAGTCACCCGGGACAGGTTCCCTCACCCCTCCACTTT	CASHPGQVPSPLHF	TRBD1	TRBJ1-6	TRBV19	-
TGCAGCGTTGATGCCGTCAAGCCGGGACAGGGATTAATCCTAACTGAAGCTTTCTTT	CSVDAVKPGQGLILTEAFF	TRBD1	TRBJ1-1	TRBV29-1	few
TGTGCCTGGAGCCCGATAGGGGGGGGCACTGAAGCTTTCTTT	CAWSPIGGGTEAFF	-	TRBJ1-1	TRBV30	-
TGTGCCAGCAGCGCCGGGGGGGCCAGTGAGACGCAGTATTTT	CASSAGGASETQYF	TRBD2	TRBJ2-3	TRBV11-3	-
TGTGCCAGCAGTGATTTTTTATCGACGGGGAACACTGAAGCTTTCTTT	CASSDFLSTGNTEAFF	-	TRBJ1-1	TRBV6-1	few
TGTGCCAGCAGCAATGGCGGGGAGTATAGCAATCAGCCCCAGCATTTT	CASSNGGEYSNQPQHF	-	TRBJ1-5	TRBV5-6	few
TGTGCCAGCAGCAGGACCAGGGGGAATGAGCAGTTCTTC	CASSRTRGNEQFF	TRBD1	TRBJ2-1	TRBV5-4	-
TGTGCCAGCAGTTTAGCTGGGGGCGAAGCTTTCTTT	CASSLAGGEAFF	-	TRBJ1-1	TRBV12-3/TRBV12-4	few
TGCAGCGTTAGGGAGTCTGTCAATCAGCCCCAGCATTTT	CSVRESVNQPQHF	-	TRBJ1-5	TRBV29-1	-
TGTGCCAGCAGCGAGGGGGGGCGTCCCTTAGAAGACACTGAAGCTTTCTTT	CASSEGGRPLEDTEAFF	-	TRBJ1-1	TRBV3-1/TRBV3-2	-
TGTGCCACCAGTGATAGCGGGCCCACAGATACGCAGTATTTT	CATSDSGPTDTQYF	-	TRBJ2-3	TRBV24-1	-
TGCGCCAGCAGCTCGGCCGGGACAGGAGTAGTCGAGCAGTACTTC	CASSSAGTGVVEQYF	TRBD1	TRBJ2-7	TRBV4-1	-
TGTGCCAGCAGATCCTTTAGCGGGGGGGGTGCAACAGATACGCAGTATTTT	CASRSFSGGGATDTQYF	TRBD2	TRBJ2-3	TRBV2	-
TGTGCCAGCAGCTTTAACAGGGGCCACTCTGGAAACACCATATATTTT	CASSFNRGHSGNTIYF	TRBD1	TRBJ1-3	TRBV5-6	-
TGTGCCAGCAGTTCGACAGGACCGACGAAAGGCTACACCTTC	CASSSTGPTKGYTF	-	TRBJ1-2	TRBV7-9	-
TGTGCCAGCAGTTACCGGGAAGTTAATCAGCCCCAGCATTTT	CASSYREVNQPQHF	-	TRBJ1-5	TRBV6-5	-
TGTGCCAGCAGGTCGGGACTACCGGCGAGGGAGACCCAGTACTTC	CASRSGLPARETQYF	TRBD2	TRBJ2-5	TRBV7-8	-
TGTGCCAGCAGTTACCTCGGTTACAATCAGCCCCAGCATTTT	CASSYLGYNQPQHF	-	TRBJ1-5	TRBV6-6	-
TGTGCCAGCATGTCAGGGAGGCGGACTGAAGCTTTCTTT	CASMSGRRTEAFF	-	TRBJ1-1	TRBV6-5	-
TGTGCCAGCAGCGGACAGGACCTGAGGTACGAGCAGTACTTC	CASSGQDLRYEQYF	TRBD1	TRBJ2-7	TRBV2	-
TGTGCCAGCAGCCTCGGCCGGTGGAGGGAAAAACTGTTTTTT	CASSLGRWREKLFF	-	TRBJ1-4	TRBV6-6	-
TGTGCCAGCAGGTACGGTGCCTATGGCTACACCTTC	CASRYGAYGYTF	-	TRBJ1-2	TRBV28	-
TGTGCCAGCAGCTCCGGTCCCTCGGGGACCCAGTACTTC	CASSSGPSGTQYF	-	TRBJ2-5	TRBV6-5	-
TGTGCCAGCAGCCGGAGCGGGGGAGGCGGTGAGCAGTTCTTC	CASSRSGGGGEQFF	TRBD2	TRBJ2-1	TRBV3-1/TRBV3-2	few
TGTGCCAGCAGTGATAATGGCAGGGGTATATCTGAAGCTTTCTTT	CASSDNGRGISEAFF	-	TRBJ1-1	TRBV6-4	few
TGTGCCAGCAGCTTAGGAAGGACTAGCGGGGTAGAACTGTTCTTC	CASSLGRTSGVELFF	TRBD2	TRBJ2-1	TRBV7-9	-
TGTGCCAGCAGTTCTGATCTAGGTGAAAAACTGTTTTTT	CASSSDLGEKLFF	-	TRBJ1-4	TRBV28	once